Shown below are 18 T cell receptor beta chains from a single sample sequenced in a study of tissue T cells after allogeneic stem cell transplantation. TCRdb keeps only in-frame clones here, not all; method: immunoSEQ multiplex PCR. The sample comprises about 3,900 clones, 59% of which are singletons, and roughly 28% rests with the top ten. The source material was tissue from the ileum, sampled at autopsy. These receptors came from a male donor aged 60 or older with lung cancer.

The chain couples TRBV3-1 (or the pseudogene TRBV3-2) to TRBJ2-3; D not resolved. Germline CDR1 LGHDT, CDR2 YNNKEL (reference sequence). The CDR3 runs 15 residues. V shed 4 bases and J shed 2 bases, with 13 bases lying between them. The CDR3 DNA is TGTGCCAGCAGCCTTACGGGCCAATCCACAGATACGCAGTATTTT. Translation gives CASSLTGQSTDTQYF.

V and J are TRBV6-1 and TRBJ1-1, with D possibly being TRBD1 (6 bases). V lost 2 bases and J 3 bases, leaving 16 bases between the germline ends. This CDR3 spans 16 amino acids. The V gene's germline CDR1 is MNHNS and CDR2 SASEGT. CDR3 sequence (DNA): TGTGCCAGCAGTGAAAAGGGACACTACTTCCACACTGAAGCTTTCTTT. This translates into CASSEKGHYFHTEAFF.

This sequence joins TRBV27 and TRBJ2-3, with D tentatively TRBD1 or TRBD2 (5 bases each). The CDR3 spans 12 residues. CDR1 and CDR2 from the germline V gene are MNHEY and SMNVEV (reference sequence). V gave up 3 bases and J gave up 9 bases, with 10 bases separating them. CDR3: CASSFGGSTQYF. CDR3 bases: TGTGCCAGCAGTTTTGGGGGTTCCACGCAGTATTTT.

CDR3 sequence: CANLGSNQPQHF. CDR3 coding DNA: TGCGCCAACTTGGGGAGCAATCAGCCCCAGCATTTT. The chain recombines TRBV10-1 with TRBJ1-5; D is undetermined. The CDR3 sequence is 12 residues long. Germline-derived CDR1 and CDR2 are WNHNN and SYGVQD (reference sequence). V shed 10 bases and J shed 1 base, with 8 bases lying between them.

This clone has only a few counts. The rearrangement links TRBV6-2 or TRBV6-3 to TRBJ2-5; no reliable D call. This CDR3 has 12 amino acids. Trimming stripped 0 bases from V and 3 bases from J, with 2 bases between. Germline CDR1 MNHEY, CDR2 SVGEGT. The CDR3 sequence is CASSYSEETQYF. CDR3 nucleotide sequence: TGTGCCAGCAGTTACTCTGAAGAGACCCAGTACTTC.

This clone appeared a few times. J is TRBJ1-1 and V is TRBV12-5; D remains ambiguous. CDR1 LGHNT and CDR2 FRNRAP come from the germline V gene. The V end was cut by 6 bases, the J end by 4 bases, with 18 bases between. This CDR3 has 15 residues. For the CDR3, the DNA is TGTGCTAGTGGACTATCCTCGGAATGGGGCACTGAAGCTTTCTTT. The encoded protein is CASGLSSEWGTEAFF.

The chain couples TRBV9 to TRBJ2-3; 9 bases map to TRBD2. This CDR3 comprises 15 residues. Germline-derived CDR1 and CDR2 are SGDLS and YYNGEE. Losses at the gene ends were 3 bases for V and 6 bases for J; bases not matched to a gene: 8. The CDR3 is CASSDTGTSYDTQYF. Here the CDR3 DNA reads TGTGCCAGCAGCGACACCGGGACTAGCTACGATACGCAGTATTTT.

This clone showed up just once. V is TRBV4-2 and J is TRBJ2-3, with TRBD2 identical over 11 bases. CDR3 length: 16 residues. CDR1 and CDR2 (germline): LGHNA, YNFKEQ. The V segment lost 2 bases and the J segment 1 base; nucleotides outside the gene matches: 2. The CDR3 spells CASSQTTSGGTDTQYF. The CDR3 DNA is TGTGCCAGCAGCCAAACGACTAGCGGGGGCACAGATACGCAGTATTTT.

The genes are TRBV12-3 or TRBV12-4 and TRBJ2-7, with a weak D call TRBD1 (6 bases). The CDR3 consists of 13 residues. The V end lost 6 bases, the J end lost 7 bases, and 16 bases lay between the germline ends. CDR3 DNA sequence: TGTGCCAGCAGCCTCACAGGGTTGGGGGAGCAGTACTTC. This codes for CASSLTGLGEQYF.

The chain joins TRBV5-6 to TRBJ1-3, with TRBD1 as a possible D gene (5 bases). V was trimmed by 2 bases and J by 0 bases, leaving 12 bases between them. The CDR3 has 16 amino acids. The germline V gene has CDR1 SGHDT and CDR2 YYEEEE. CDR3 residues: CASSFKQARSGNTIYF. Here the CDR3 DNA reads TGTGCCAGCAGCTTTAAACAGGCCCGCTCTGGAAACACCATATATTTT.

This chain uses TRBV4-3 with TRBJ1-1; TRBD1 is a possible D gene (5 bases). This CDR3 is built from 15 residues. Germline loops: CDR1 LGHNA, CDR2 YSLEER. Trimming pared 3 bases from V and 6 bases from J, leaving 17 bases between. CDR3 DNA: TGCGCCAGCAGCCACCACGGAGGGAAGGGGTCTGAAGCTTTCTTT. Encoded protein: CASSHHGGKGSEAFF.

The chain carries TRBV4-3 and TRBJ2-6; D ambiguous. This CDR3 comprises 17 residues. The ends were cut back, 1 base at V and 0 bases at J, with 10 bases in the middle. Germline V gene sequence: CDR1 LGHNA, CDR2 YSLEER. The CDR3 nucleotides are TGCGCCAGCAGCCAAGGTGGAACGGGCTCTGGGGCCAACGTCCTGACTTTC. This encodes CASSQGGTGSGANVLTF.

This clone was observed once. The chain is built from TRBV28 and TRBJ2-3; D assignment may be TRBD1 or TRBD2 (5 bases each). CDR3 length: 12 residues. CDR1 MDHEN and CDR2 SYDVKM come from the germline V gene. V shed 8 bases and J shed 2 bases, with 8 bases lying between them. In DNA, the CDR3 is TGTGCCAGCGGGGACCACACAGATACGCAGTATTTT. Protein sequence: CASGDHTDTQYF.

The genes are TRBV5-1 and TRBJ2-2; 9 bases are shared with TRBD1. The CDR3 covers 17 residues. In germline, CDR1 is SGHRS, CDR2 YFSETQ. The J segment lost 4 bases and the V segment lost 3 bases, leaving 10 bases of the junction unmatched. For the CDR3, the DNA is TGCGCCAGCAGCTCGTCCGGGACAGGGTTTTTCACCGGGGAGCTGTTTTTT. Translating it yields CASSSSGTGFFTGELFF.

The gene calls are TRBV18 and TRBJ1-1, with D unresolved. Germline V CDR1 and CDR2: KGHSH, LQKENI. The CDR3 runs to 13 residues. V lost 5 bases and J 1 base, leaving 8 bases between the germline ends. The CDR3, as DNA: TGTGCCAGCTCAGGTATGTCGAACACTGAAGCTTTCTTT. Protein: CASSGMSNTEAFF.

This clone is medium-sized (0.01 to 0.1%) by share. The genes are TRBV7-2 and TRBJ2-2; TRBD2 might be the D (6 bases). CDR1 and CDR2 from the germline V gene are SGHTA and FQGNSA. Trimming cost V 2 bases and J 3 bases, with 13 bases left between them. CDR3 length: 16 amino acids. CDR3 nucleotides: TGTGCCAGCAGCTTAATGGCGGGGCGTGACACCGGGGAGCTGTTTTTT. Amino acid sequence: CASSLMAGRDTGELFF.

The V and J genes are TRBV11-2 and TRBJ2-7; 7 positions agree with TRBD1. Germline values: CDR1 SGHAT, CDR2 FQNNGV. The junction had 13 bases not matched to a gene; V was cut back by 8 bases and J by 9 bases. This CDR3 contains 13 residues. The CDR3 reads CASSYQDRSPQYF. As DNA, the CDR3 is TGTGCCAGCTCCTACCAGGACAGGTCCCCGCAGTACTTC.

The chain couples TRBV24-1 to TRBJ1-2; no reliable D call. The CDR3 runs to 11 residues. Trimming stripped 2 bases from V and 9 bases from J, with 6 bases between. Looked up from germline, CDR1 is KGHDR and CDR2 is SFDVKD. CDR3: CATSDSYSYTF. The CDR3 DNA sequence: TGTGCCACCAGTGATTCTTATAGCTACACCTTC.